Listed below are T cell receptor beta chains from one sample, sequenced in a study of T cells after yellow fever vaccination. TCRdb analysed the 5' RACE reads with MiXCR anew, one entry per CDR3 protein. Here the sample spans fewer than 500,000 distinct CDR3 sequences, around a sixth being singletons. Sequencing used PBMCs, obtained before the yellow fever booster vaccination. Receptor source: a man between 18 and 29 years old who received the YFV17D yellow fever vaccine. CDR3s include the opening cysteine and the closing phenylalanine or tryptophan. A D gene is named only where the DNA matches it firmly. Rows may omit the clone size; those that give it use once, few, many or a size class.

>TRBJ2-3|many|TRBV29-1|TRBD1
CSVVSGGTDTQYF
TGCAGCGTTGTTTCAGGGGGAACAGATACGCAGTATTTT
>TRBJ2-2|few|TRBV11-2|TRBD2
CASSTLAGANTGELFF
TGTGCCAGCAGCACTTTAGCGGGGGCGAACACCGGGGAGCTGTTTTTT
>TRBJ2-2|.|TRBV9|TRBD1
CASNRQGLTGELFF
TGTGCCAGCAACCGACAGGGCCTAACCGGGGAGCTGTTTTTT
>TRBJ2-7|.|TRBV6-1|TRBD1
CASSEVVGTGEEEQYF
TGTGCCAGCAGTGAAGTGGTGGGGACAGGGGAGGAAGAGCAGTACTTC
>TRBJ1-1|few|TRBV29-1|.
CSVDGGDTEAFF
TGCAGCGTTGATGGTGGAGACACTGAAGCTTTCTTT
>TRBJ2-2|many|TRBV25-1|.
CASRESGNTGELFF
TGTGCCAGCAGGGAGAGCGGGAACACCGGGGAGCTGTTTTTT
>TRBJ2-3|few|TRBV20-1|.
CSVKPANTQYF
TGCAGTGTTAAACCGGCAAATACGCAGTATTTT
>TRBJ2-5|few|TRBV7-2|.
CASSPWVNEETQYF
TGTGCCAGCAGCCCCTGGGTGAATGAAGAGACCCAGTACTTC
>TRBJ2-3|.|TRBV4-3|TRBD2
CASSQFLAGSGDTQYF
TGCGCCAGCAGCCAGTTCCTAGCGGGGTCTGGAGATACGCAGTATTTT
>TRBJ2-1|few|TRBV11-1|.
CASSAWTNNEQFF
TGTGCCAGCAGCGCCTGGACTAACAATGAGCAGTTCTTC
>TRBJ2-1|.|TRBV24-1|TRBD1
CATSDFGTGSSNEQFF
TGTGCCACCAGTGATTTCGGGACAGGGTCGAGCAATGAGCAGTTCTTC
>TRBJ2-7|few|TRBV12-3/TRBV12-4|.
CASTIWTVPYEQYF
TGTGCCAGCACCATTTGGACAGTCCCCTACGAGCAGTACTTC
>TRBJ1-2|many|TRBV27|.
CASSTGQSYGYTF
TGTGCCAGCAGTACCGGACAGAGCTATGGCTACACCTTC
>TRBJ1-5|few|TRBV20-1|.
CSAGDQPQHF
TGCAGTGCTGGGGATCAGCCCCAGCATTTT
>TRBJ2-3|.|TRBV7-2|.
CASSLGRAVASGYTQYF
TGTGCCAGCAGCTTAGGGAGGGCGGTGGCTAGTGGCTATACGCAGTATTTT
>TRBJ2-3|.|TRBV28|.
CASSFETFDDTQYF
TGTGCCAGCAGTTTTGAGACATTCGATGATACGCAGTATTTT
>TRBJ2-7|.|TRBV27|.
CASSIRVRYEQYF
TGTGCCAGCAGTATCAGGGTCCGATACGAGCAGTACTTC
>TRBJ1-1|few|TRBV5-1|TRBD1
CASSRTGVGTEAFF
TGCGCCAGCAGCCGAACAGGGGTGGGCACTGAAGCTTTCTTT
>TRBJ1-1|few|TRBV27|.
CASSPTGIGTEAFF
TGTGCCAGCAGTCCAACAGGGATAGGCACTGAAGCTTTCTTT
>TRBJ1-5|.|TRBV4-1|TRBD1
CASSPRGTGDNQPQHF
TGCGCCAGCAGCCCTCGAGGGACAGGGGACAATCAGCCCCAGCATTTT
>TRBJ2-1|medium-sized|TRBV12-3/TRBV12-4|TRBD1
CASRQGIGNEQFF
TGTGCCAGCAGACAGGGGATCGGGAATGAGCAGTTCTTC
>TRBJ2-5|.|TRBV5-1|TRBD2
CASSFIMSGGETQYF
TGCGCCAGCAGCTTCATAATGAGCGGGGGAGAGACCCAGTACTTC
>TRBJ2-7|.|TRBV5-5|TRBD1
CASSLGQGVSYEQYF
TGTGCCAGCAGCTTGGGACAGGGAGTTTCCTACGAGCAGTACTTC
>TRBJ2-2|few|TRBV20-1|TRBD1
CSAFEGQGNTGELFF
TGCAGTGCTTTCGAGGGACAGGGGAACACCGGGGAGCTGTTTTTT
>TRBJ2-6|few|TRBV7-3|.
CASSLDGQAPGANVLTF
TGTGCCAGCAGCTTAGACGGGCAGGCGCCTGGGGCCAACGTCCTGACTTTC
>TRBJ2-7|.|TRBV6-2/TRBV6-3|TRBD1
CASTARGWAYEQYF
TGTGCCAGCACCGCCAGGGGGTGGGCCTACGAGCAGTACTTC
>TRBJ2-2|.|TRBV20-1|TRBD2
CSARERGGNTGELFF
TGCAGTGCTAGAGAGCGGGGGGGCAACACCGGGGAGCTGTTTTTT
>TRBJ2-5|few|TRBV4-3|.
CASSQGWRGQETQYF
TGCGCCAGCAGCCAAGGGTGGCGGGGACAAGAGACCCAGTACTTC
>TRBJ1-3|.|TRBV24-1|.
CATRGSGPHSGNTIYF
TGTGCCACCAGGGGATCTGGACCCCACTCTGGAAACACCATATATTTT
>TRBJ2-2|few|TRBV5-1|.
CASSRDFGELFF
TGCGCCAGCAGCAGGGATTTCGGGGAGCTGTTTTTT
>TRBJ2-2|few|TRBV7-3|TRBD2
CASSLEAGGPGTGELFF
TGTGCCAGCAGCTTGGAAGCGGGGGGGCCCGGCACCGGGGAGCTGTTTTTT
>TRBJ1-2|few|TRBV7-2|.
CASSLWAGSLNYGYTF
TGTGCCAGCAGCTTATGGGCCGGCAGCCTTAACTATGGCTACACCTTC
>TRBJ2-7|.|TRBV4-1|.
CASSQVDNSPYEQYF
TGCGCCAGCAGCCAAGTGGACAATTCCCCTTACGAGCAGTACTTC
>TRBJ2-4|few|TRBV4-2|.
CASSQDRARENIQYF
TGTGCCAGCAGCCAAGATCGGGCCCGGGAAAACATTCAGTACTTC
>TRBJ2-1|.|TRBV5-1|.
CASSSGTGAILVNEQFF
TGCGCCAGCAGCTCCGGTACGGGGGCGATTTTAGTCAATGAGCAGTTCTTC
>TRBJ2-1|few|TRBV5-1|.
CASSSEAGEQFF
TGCGCCAGCAGCTCAGAGGCAGGCGAGCAGTTCTTC
>TRBJ2-1|.|TRBV10-3|TRBD1
CAISQATGGSSYNEQFF
TGTGCCATCAGTCAAGCCACAGGGGGTAGCTCCTACAATGAGCAGTTCTTC
>TRBJ2-5|.|TRBV9|TRBD1
CASSSQGPSGRETQYF
TGTGCCAGCAGCTCACAGGGGCCCTCAGGGAGAGAGACCCAGTACTTC
>TRBJ2-4|few|TRBV23-1|.
CASSQSWGLGGAKNIQYF
TGCGCCAGCAGTCAATCGTGGGGGCTTGGAGGGGCCAAAAACATTCAGTACTTC
>TRBJ2-4|.|TRBV12-2|.
CASRWGARPLAKNIQYF
TGTGCAAGTCGCTGGGGGGCCCGGCCTCTGGCCAAAAACATTCAGTACTTC
>TRBJ1-6|.|TRBV12-3/TRBV12-4|.
CASSTRAASYSPLHF
TGTGCCAGCAGTACCCGGGCAGCCTCTTATTCACCCCTCCACTTT
>TRBJ2-7|.|TRBV20-1|.
CSASAGSYEQYF
TGCAGTGCTAGCGCAGGATCCTACGAGCAGTACTTC
>TRBJ2-2|.|TRBV4-2|.
CASSTLRHGANTGELFF
TGTGCCAGCTCAACCCTTCGGCATGGTGCGAACACCGGGGAGCTGTTTTTT
>TRBJ1-4|once|TRBV4-1|.
CASSQDVPGRNNEKLIF
TGCGCCAGCAGCCAAGACGTACCGGGACGGAATAATGAAAAACTGATTTTT
>TRBJ2-7|.|TRBV5-1|TRBD1
CASSLDRGPEQYF
TGCGCCAGCAGCTTGGACAGGGGGCCCGAGCAGTACTTC
>TRBJ1-1|.|TRBV5-1|.
CASSLFSEGGTEAFF
TGCGCCAGCAGCTTGTTCTCAGAGGGGGGGACTGAAGCTTTCTTT
>TRBJ1-4|.|TRBV7-2|.
CASSLGLDRNEKLFF
TGTGCCAGCAGCTTAGGGTTGGACAGAAATGAAAAACTGTTTTTT
>TRBJ2-2|many|TRBV20-1|TRBD1
CSANGQGASPGTGELFF
TGCAGTGCCAATGGACAGGGGGCTAGCCCGGGGACCGGGGAGCTGTTTTTT
>TRBJ1-1|few|TRBV7-2|.
CASSAGLATEAFF
TGTGCCAGCAGTGCAGGGCTCGCCACTGAAGCTTTCTTT
>TRBJ2-1|many|TRBV5-1|.
CASSLDPPTVISYNEQFF
TGCGCCAGCAGCTTGGACCCCCCCACAGTGATCTCCTACAATGAGCAGTTCTTC